Listed below are T cell receptor beta chains from one sample, sequenced in a study of cytomegalovirus exposure and HLA in healthy donors. Using immunoSEQ multiplex PCR, the repertoire was profiled, and TCRdb retains in-frame clones only, with some absent. The sample has fewer than 150,000 clones, roughly 80% seen once. The sequenced sample was PBMCs. The receptors were sampled from a man aged 50 to 60 in good health and CMV-seronegative. Both conserved end residues are part of each CDR3. D genes are given only for firm matches. Clone size is given for some rows only: seen once, a few or many times, or a class if the clone is expanded.

size | J | D | V | DNA | CDR3
NA | TRBJ2-3 | NA | TRBV6-5 | TGTGCCAGTTCCCCCAGGGGCACAGATACGCAGTATTTT | CASSPRGTDTQYF
NA | TRBJ2-6 | NA | TRBV5-1 | TGCGCCAGCAGCTTCGGGGGGCAGAGCTCTGGGGCCAACGTCCTGACTTTC | CASSFGGQSSGANVLTF
few | TRBJ2-5 | TRBD2 | TRBV7-2 | TGTGCCAGCAGCCGATTACTAGCGGGCCAAGAGACCCAGTACTTC | CASSRLLAGQETQYF
few | TRBJ2-7 | TRBD2 | TRBV10-1 | TGCGCCAGCAGTGAGTCGATTCCCGGACTAGCGGGAGGGCCGGGCGAGCAGTACTTC | CASSESIPGLAGGPGEQYF
NA | TRBJ2-2 | TRBD2 | TRBV5-1 | TGCGCCAGCAGCTTGGAGCGGACTAGCCTAGCCGGGGAGCTGTTTTTT | CASSLERTSLAGELFF
NA | TRBJ2-1 | TRBD1 | TRBV9 | TGTGCCAGCAGCGTAGGACAGGGGTACAATGAGCAGTTCTTC | CASSVGQGYNEQFF
NA | TRBJ1-2 | TRBD1 | TRBV7-9 | TGTGCCAGCGCCTCCTCCGGGACAGGGGGCGGGTACACCTTC | CASASSGTGGGYTF
NA | TRBJ2-6 | TRBD1 | TRBV2 | TGTGCCAGCAGTCGGGACAGGGCAGGGGCCAACGTCCTGACTTTC | CASSRDRAGANVLTF
NA | TRBJ1-5 | NA | TRBV6-1 | TGTGCCAGCAGTGAAGCGGGAGGGATCAATCAGCCCCAGCATTTT | CASSEAGGINQPQHF
NA | TRBJ2-7 | NA | TRBV27 | TGTGCCAGCAGTTCTATCTCACCCGAGGTGGCCTACGAGCAGTACTTC | CASSSISPEVAYEQYF
NA | TRBJ2-1 | TRBD2 | TRBV11-1 | TGTGCCAGCAGCCTCCGGACTAGCGGTGCCTCCGGGAACAATGAGCAGTTCTTC | CASSLRTSGASGNNEQFF
NA | TRBJ1-2 | NA | TRBV27 | TGTGCCAGCAGTTTATCCCCGTGGAGGGGCTATGGCTACACCTTC | CASSLSPWRGYGYTF
NA | TRBJ1-3 | TRBD1 | TRBV10-3 | TGTGCCATCAGAAAGGGGGCGCCCGGAAACACCATATATTTT | CAIRKGAPGNTIYF
NA | TRBJ2-3 | TRBD1 | TRBV2 | TGTGCCAGCAGGGGGACAGGGGGCAGTCCCAGTGGGAATACGCAGTATTTT | CASRGTGGSPSGNTQYF
NA | TRBJ2-1 | NA | TRBV19 | TGTGCCAGTAGTCAGGGGAGAACGAGAAATGAGCAGTTCTTC | CASSQGRTRNEQFF
NA | TRBJ1-5 | TRBD1 | TRBV28 | TGTGCCAGCAGGGCCGGGACAGGGGTTCAGCCCCAGCATTTT | CASRAGTGVQPQHF
NA | TRBJ2-1 | TRBD2 | TRBV7-9 | TGTGCCAGCAGCTTCGCTAGCGGCGATGAGCAGTTCTTC | CASSFASGDEQFF
NA | TRBJ1-1 | TRBD1 | TRBV10-3 | TGTGCCATCAGTAAGGACAGGGAAACTGAAGCTTTCTTT | CAISKDRETEAFF
NA | TRBJ2-7 | TRBD2 | TRBV6-1 | TGTGCCAGCAGTGAAGTATGGGACTCCTCGGGAGGGTACGAGCAGTACTTC | CASSEVWDSSGGYEQYF
NA | TRBJ1-4 | TRBD1 | TRBV7-9 | TGTGCCAGCAGCTTCGGGACAGGGGATGAAAAACTGTTTTTT | CASSFGTGDEKLFF
NA | TRBJ2-7 | TRBD1 | TRBV30 | TGTGCCTGGAGTTGGGACAGGGGGACCTACGAGCAGTACTTC | CAWSWDRGTYEQYF
NA | TRBJ2-1 | TRBD2 | TRBV7-9 | TGTGCCAGCAGCCCAGCCTGGCTAGCGGGACGATACAATGAGCAGTTCTTC | CASSPAWLAGRYNEQFF
NA | TRBJ1-1 | NA | TRBV29-1 | TGCAGCGTAGCTATGGGGAGGAACACTGAAGCTTTCTTT | CSVAMGRNTEAFF
NA | TRBJ1-1 | TRBD1 | TRBV19 | TGTGCCAGTAGTAGACTACAGGGGATGAACACTGAAGCTTTCTTT | CASSRLQGMNTEAFF
NA | TRBJ2-5 | NA | TRBV4-1 | TGCGCCAGCAGCTCCGAACTCGGGACTCCCGTCGGGGAGACCCAGTACTTC | CASSSELGTPVGETQYF
NA | TRBJ2-6 | NA | TRBV11-1 | TGTGCCAGCAGCTTAGACACCGCTGGGGCCAACGTCCTGACTTTC | CASSLDTAGANVLTF
NA | TRBJ1-1 | NA | TRBV19 | TGTGCCAGTAGTGTTACAGGGTACACTGAAGCTTTCTTT | CASSVTGYTEAFF
NA | TRBJ2-2 | NA | TRBV27 | TGTGCCAGCAGTTTATTCGCTGAGGGATCTTACGGCGGGGAGCTGTTTTTT | CASSLFAEGSYGGELFF
NA | TRBJ2-1 | NA | TRBV18 | TGTGCCAGCTCACCAGCCACGCTAGCAGAGCAGTTCTTC | CASSPATLAEQFF
NA | TRBJ2-6 | NA | TRBV5-1 | TGCGCCAGCAGCCAACGGGGGTCTGGGGCCAACGTCCTGACTTTC | CASSQRGSGANVLTF
NA | TRBJ1-1 | TRBD1 | TRBV7-9 | TGTGCCAGCAGCTTGGACAGGATGAACACTGAAGCTTTCTTT | CASSLDRMNTEAFF
NA | TRBJ1-2 | NA | TRBV4-1 | TGCGCCAGCAGCCAAGGAGGGGGGGGAGCTAACTATGGCTACACCTTC | CASSQGGGGANYGYTF
few | TRBJ2-3 | NA | TRBV27 | TGTGCCAGCAGTTTTGGGAGCGAGGCAGATACGCAGTATTTT | CASSFGSEADTQYF
NA | TRBJ2-7 | NA | TRBV5-6 | TGTGCCAGCAGCTTTGCCAGGGACTACGAGCAGTACTTC | CASSFARDYEQYF
NA | TRBJ2-5 | TRBD2 | TRBV28 | TGTGCCAGCAGTTTTGGGGGGGTGAGTGAGACCCAGTACTTC | CASSFGGVSETQYF
few | TRBJ2-4 | TRBD2 | TRBV4-1 | TGCGCCAGCAGCCAGCGGGAGAAAGGAGACATTCAGTACTTC | CASSQREKGDIQYF
once | TRBJ2-1 | TRBD2 | TRBV5-4 | TGTGCCAGCAGATCAGTAGCGGGAGCCTACAATGAGCAGTTCTTC | CASRSVAGAYNEQFF
NA | TRBJ2-2 | NA | TRBV5-1 | TGCGCCAGCAGCCCTGGTGGGGGCGCGGGCACCGGGGAGCTGTTTTTT | CASSPGGGAGTGELFF
few | TRBJ2-7 | TRBD1 | TRBV5-1 | TGCGCCAGCAGCCCGGTAGGGACAGGGCCCTACGAGCAGTACTTC | CASSPVGTGPYEQYF
once | TRBJ2-7 | NA | TRBV5-1 | TGCGCCAGCAGCTTGCCAGGCGTCACCACCTCCTACGAGCAGTACTTC | CASSLPGVTTSYEQYF
NA | TRBJ2-7 | NA | TRBV28 | TGTGCCAGCAGTTTAACCCGGGACTTCTCCTACGAGCAGTACTTC | CASSLTRDFSYEQYF
NA | TRBJ2-1 | TRBD2 | TRBV19 | TGTGCCAGTAGTGCAGGACTAGGACCCTACAATGAGCAGTTCTTC | CASSAGLGPYNEQFF
once | TRBJ1-5 | NA | TRBV10-3 | TGTGCCATCAGTGAGTCTGGCAGGGGACAGCCCCAGCATTTT | CAISESGRGQPQHF
NA | TRBJ1-2 | TRBD1 | TRBV6-5 | TGTGCCAGCAGAAAAGGACAGGGTGGGAATGGCTACACCTTC | CASRKGQGGNGYTF
NA | TRBJ2-2 | NA | TRBV7-9 | TGTGCCAGCAGCTTAGCCATAGACGGGGAGCTGTTTTTT | CASSLAIDGELFF
NA | TRBJ1-1 | NA | TRBV19 | TGTGCCAGTATCAGGGGTACTGAAGCTTTCTTT | CASIRGTEAFF
NA | TRBJ1-2 | NA | TRBV14 | TGTGCCAGCAGCCAAGCCCTCGGTGGCTACACCTTC | CASSQALGGYTF
NA | TRBJ1-3 | NA | TRBV28 | TGTGCCAGCAGTGGGACAAGCTCTGGAAACACCATATATTTT | CASSGTSSGNTIYF
NA | TRBJ2-7 | TRBD1 | TRBV6-5 | TGTGCCAGCAGTTACTCAGGACAGGAACACTACGAGCAGTACTTC | CASSYSGQEHYEQYF
NA | TRBJ2-7 | TRBD2 | TRBV5-1 | TGCGCCAGCAGCTCCGCAGGACTAGCGTCCTCCTACGAGCAGTACTTC | CASSSAGLASSYEQYF
few | TRBJ1-1 | NA | TRBV5-1 | TGCGCCAGCAGCGCCTACGATATGAACACTGAAGCTTTCTTT | CASSAYDMNTEAFF
NA | TRBJ1-4 | NA | TRBV28 | TGTGCCAGCAGTTTAGGCAGGGGACGGGAAAAACTGTTTTTT | CASSLGRGREKLFF
NA | TRBJ1-1 | NA | TRBV6-1 | TGTGCCAGCAGTGCCCCGGGGGGTCGCACTGAAGCTTTCTTT | CASSAPGGRTEAFF
NA | TRBJ2-5 | TRBD2 | TRBV5-6 | TGTGCCAGCAGCTTGCGGGGCTCGGGAGGGACCCAGTACTTC | CASSLRGSGGTQYF
once | TRBJ1-5 | NA | TRBV18 | TGTGCCAGCTCACCGAGAGGAGAGGGCAATCAGCCCCAGCATTTT | CASSPRGEGNQPQHF
NA | TRBJ2-1 | TRBD2 | TRBV11-3 | TGTGCCAGCAGCCAGACTAGCGGGCCGTACAATGAGCAGTTCTTC | CASSQTSGPYNEQFF
few | TRBJ1-1 | TRBD1 | TRBV29-1 | TGCAGCGCCGGACAGGGAACGAACACTGAAGCTTTCTTT | CSAGQGTNTEAFF
medium-sized | TRBJ2-2 | TRBD2 | TRBV7-9 | TGTGCCAGCAGCCCAGGGACTAGCGGGATTACGAACACCGGGGAGCTGTTTTTT | CASSPGTSGITNTGELFF
NA | TRBJ1-3 | NA | TRBV28 | TGTGCCAGCACGAATCTGGCCTCTGGAAACACCATATATTTT | CASTNLASGNTIYF